The 20 T cell receptor beta chains listed next were all sequenced from one sample in a study of blood T cell repertoires in COVID-19. TCRdb's table, derived via immunoSEQ multiplex PCR, lists solely in-frame clones and lacks some. The sample has 150,000 to 200,000 clones; roughly 85% are singletons. The sequenced sample was peripheral blood. All receptors come from a man in his 60s with acute or convalescent COVID-19.

V gene TRBV3-1 (or the pseudogene TRBV3-2) combines with J gene TRBJ2-5; 7 bases are a match to TRBD1. The CDR3 runs 16 residues. V was pared by 1 base and J by 5 bases, with 10 bases of the junction left unmatched. The germline V gene has CDR1 LGHDT and CDR2 YNNKEL (reference sequence). CDR3: CASSQAGKGAWETQYF. As DNA, the CDR3 is TGTGCCAGCAGCCAAGCTGGTAAGGGGGCTTGGGAGACCCAGTACTTC.

This chain uses TRBV3-1 (or the pseudogene TRBV3-2) with TRBJ2-1, with D hard to call. Germline V gene data show CDR1 as LGHDT and CDR2 as YNNKEL (reference sequence). Between the trimmed V and J ends, which lost 4 bases and 9 bases, there was a span of 16 bases. CDR3 size: 14 residues. The chain's CDR3 is CASSRALTMGEQFF. Written as DNA, the CDR3 is TGTGCCAGCAGCCGTGCACTAACCATGGGTGAGCAGTTCTTC.

CDR3 bases: TGTGCCAGCAGTTTATTCGTGGGAGGGGGCACAGATACGCAGTATTTT. This gives the protein CASSLFVGGGTDTQYF. The V and J genes are TRBV27 and TRBJ2-3; TRBD2 matches 7 bases. V lost 1 base and J lost 1; bases outside the gene matches: 5. The CDR3 consists of 16 residues. The germline V gene has CDR1 MNHEY and CDR2 SMNVEV (reference sequence).

The genes are TRBV29-1 and TRBJ2-1, with D possibly being TRBD1 (6 bases). This CDR3 region has 12 residues. Germline CDR1 SQVTM, CDR2 ANQGSEA. V was clipped by 7 bases and J by 15 bases, with 22 bases between them. In nucleotides, the CDR3 is TGCAGCGCCCTACAGGGCGATACAATCGGGTTCTTC. Its protein is CSALQGDTIGFF.

The chain combines TRBV5-8 with TRBJ2-3; D not resolved. The CDR3 spans 14 residues. Trimming shortened V by 0 bases and J by 2 bases, and 7 bases separated the two germline ends. CDR1 is SGHTS, CDR2 YDEGEE, per germline. The CDR3: CASSLGHPTDTQYF. The DNA for the CDR3 is TGTGCCAGCAGCTTGGGACATCCCACAGATACGCAGTATTTT. The full variable domain, with the rest looked up from reference TRBV5-8 and TRBJ2-3, is EAGVTQSPTHLIKTRGQQATLRCSPISGHTSVYWYQQALGLGLQFLLWYDEGEERNRGNFPPRFSGRQFPNYSSELNVNALELEDSALYLCASSLGHPTDTQYFGPGTRLTVL.

The rearrangement links TRBV28 to TRBJ2-5; 8 bases map to TRBD1. V trimming: 5 bases; J trimming: 5 bases; junction bases outside the gene matches: 13. Per the germline V gene, CDR1 is MDHEN and CDR2 is SYDVKM. The CDR3 is made up of 16 amino acids. CDR3 amino acids: CASSREASGGGETQYF. The CDR3 DNA follows: TGTGCCAGCAGTCGAGAAGCGTCAGGGGGCGGGGAGACCCAGTACTTC.

The V and J genes are TRBV2 and TRBJ1-5; weak D call: TRBD1 (5 bases). The germline CDR1 and CDR2 sequences are SNHLY and FYNNEI. The CDR3 sequence is 12 residues long. V lost 6 bases and J lost 7, with 10 bases in between. The DNA of the CDR3 is TGTGCCAGCAGGGGGCTAGGACAGCCCCAGCATTTT. As protein: CASRGLGQPQHF.

This clone appeared a single time. The chain carries TRBV5-5 and TRBJ2-3, with D tentatively TRBD1 (5 bases). The V and J ends lost 4 bases and 0 bases respectively, with 15 bases between them. Germline V lookup: CDR1 SGHKS, CDR2 YYEKEE (reference sequence). The CDR3 length is 16 residues. The CDR3 sequence: CASSRLQVPSTDTQYF. In DNA, the CDR3 is TGTGCCAGCAGCAGATTACAGGTCCCTAGCACAGATACGCAGTATTTT.

This clone was observed a few times. The V call is TRBV28, the J call TRBJ2-2; D might be TRBD2 (6 bases). The CDR3 sequence is 15 residues long. The germline gives CDR1 MDHEN, CDR2 SYDVKM. Trimming pared 6 bases from V and 4 bases from J, leaving 15 bases between. CDR3 residues: CASSTQGLSTGELFF. As DNA, the CDR3 is TGTGCCAGCAGCACTCAGGGACTTAGCACCGGGGAGCTGTTTTTT.

This clone was counted between two and nine times. V gene TRBV7-9 combines with J gene TRBJ1-2, with D possibly TRBD1 on 6 matching bases. Trimming pared 5 bases from V and 4 bases from J, leaving 17 bases between. The CDR3 consists of 15 residues. Germline V gene sequence: CDR1 SEHNR, CDR2 FQNEAQ (reference sequence). The CDR3: CASSPMEGEGYGYTF. The CDR3 DNA is TGTGCCAGCAGCCCAATGGAGGGGGAGGGCTATGGCTACACCTTC.

The chain employs TRBV7-2 and TRBJ1-6; D is perhaps TRBD1 (5 bases). The CDR3 runs to 16 residues. The germline V and J ends were trimmed by 5 bases and 7 bases, with 18 bases remaining between them. Per the germline V gene, CDR1 is SGHTA and CDR2 is FQGNSA. In nucleotides, the CDR3 is TGTGCCAGCAGCCAGGGAGGGAGGTTGTGGAATTCACCCCTCCACTTT. Protein sequence: CASSQGGRLWNSPLHF.

V is TRBV3-1 (or the pseudogene TRBV3-2) and J is TRBJ2-5; 7 bases are shared with TRBD1. The CDR3 covers 15 residues. With 4 bases clipped from V and 2 bases from J, the junction kept 7 bases outside the gene matches. Germline CDR1 LGHDT, CDR2 YNNKEL (reference sequence). The chain's CDR3 is CASSLYGQAQETQYF. The CDR3 region has the DNA TGTGCCAGCAGCCTATACGGACAGGCGCAAGAGACCCAGTACTTC.

This chain connects TRBV5-1 to TRBJ2-1, with 8 bases lining up with TRBD2. The V segment lost 4 bases and the J segment 7 bases; nucleotides outside the gene matches: 19. The length of the CDR3 is 18 residues. CDR1 and CDR2 from the germline V gene are SGHRS and YFSETQ. The DNA of the CDR3 is TGCGCCAGCAGCGAACCCTTACGACGGGAGGGCCGGGGGAATGAGCAGTTCTTC. As protein: CASSEPLRREGRGNEQFF.

This chain joins TRBV28 and TRBJ2-7; 8 bases line up with TRBD1. The CDR3 loop spans 13 amino acids. V lost 7 bases and J lost 4; bases outside the gene matches: 6. Germline V gene sequence: CDR1 MDHEN, CDR2 SYDVKM. The CDR3 DNA reads as TGTGCCAGCACCCCCAGGGGGCCTTACGAGCAGTACTTC. It yields the protein CASTPRGPYEQYF. Full variable domain (missing parts from reference TRBV28 and TRBJ2-7): DVKVTQSSRYLVKRTGEKVFLECVQDMDHENMFWYRQDPGLGLRLIYFSYDVKMKEKGDIPEGYSVSREKKERFSLILESASTNQTSMYLCASTPRGPYEQYFGPGTRLTVT.

This chain joins TRBV20-1 and TRBJ1-4; a possible D gene is TRBD1 (6 bases). The CDR3 sequence is 10 residues long. Germline CDR1 DFQATT, CDR2 SNEGSKA (reference sequence). Trimming left V 6 bases short and J 8 bases short, with 7 bases between. CDR3 region: CSADREKLFF. The CDR3 nucleotides read TGCAGTGCCGACAGGGAAAAACTGTTTTTT.

The rearrangement joins TRBV5-1 to TRBJ2-7, with unresolved D. V was pared by 4 bases and J by 7 bases, with 15 bases between. The germline CDR1 and CDR2 sequences are SGHRS and YFSETQ. The length of the CDR3 is 13 residues. This CDR3 reads CASSRAPTGEQYF. In DNA, the CDR3 is TGCGCCAGCAGCCGAGCGCCTACGGGTGAGCAGTACTTC.

This sequence joins TRBV18 and TRBJ2-1; the D gene is possibly TRBD2 (6 bases). Trimming removed 3 bases at V and 6 bases at J, with 18 bases between. The CDR3 has 16 residues. Per germline, CDR1 KGHSH and CDR2 LQKENI. CDR3 amino acids: CASSPLRLGGVNEQFF. CDR3 nucleotide sequence: TGTGCCAGCTCACCCCTCCGATTGGGAGGCGTCAATGAGCAGTTCTTC.

This clone was found a few times. The chain joins TRBV9 to TRBJ2-7; a possible D gene is TRBD1 (6 bases). The CDR3 extends over 14 amino acids. Germline CDR1 SGDLS, CDR2 YYNGEE. Trimming took 0 bases from V and 0 from J, leaving 7 bases between them. In DNA, the CDR3 is TGTGCCAGCAGCGTAGAGGGACACTCCTACGAGCAGTACTTC. It yields the protein CASSVEGHSYEQYF.

This chain uses TRBV28 with TRBJ1-1; D unresolved. V lost 5 bases and J 1 base, leaving 2 bases between the germline ends. The CDR3 runs 11 residues. In germline, CDR1 is MDHEN, CDR2 SYDVKM. The CDR3 nucleotides are TGTGCCAGCAGTCAGAACACTGAAGCTTTCTTT. Translation: CASSQNTEAFF.

The chain is built from TRBV18 and TRBJ1-1, with D uncertain. Trimming took off 2 bases at V and 1 base at J, with 14 bases between the two ends. CDR3 length: 16 amino acids. Germline CDR1 is KGHSH and CDR2 is LQKENI. CDR3 coding DNA: TGTGCCAGCTCACCATGGCAGGCCCTCCAGAACACTGAAGCTTTCTTT. Translating it yields CASSPWQALQNTEAFF. Based on the CDR3 plus reference TRBV18 and TRBJ1-1, the full variable domain is NAGVMQNPRHLVRRRGQEARLRCSPMKGHSHVYWYRQLPEEGLKFMVYLQKENIIDESGMPKERFSAEFPKEGPSILRIQQVVRGDSAAYFCASSPWQALQNTEAFFGQGTRLTVV.